The T cell receptor (beta chain) described here comes from a study of blood T cell repertoires in COVID-19. Study-wide background: T cells, B-cell-depleted T cells, or PBMCs supplied cDNA or gDNA.

The CDR3 is 15 amino acids. Trimming took off 3 bases at V and 1 base at J, with 13 bases between the two ends. Per germline, CDR1 SGDLS and CDR2 YYNGEE. Cohorts were determined from participant-reported clinical history. Libraries were prepared by immunoSEQ multiplex PCR; TCRdb keeps only in-frame clonotypes and omits some of them. The sample shows around 390,000 clones, about 86% of them seen only once. The receptor was derived from a woman between 45 and 65 years old who had recovered from COVID-19. The sequenced material came from PBMCs or T cells enriched from blood (not recorded which). The chain combines TRBV9 with TRBJ1-1; D remains unclear. The CDR3 is CASSDGLRPNTEAFF. CDR3 bases: TGTGCCAGCAGCGACGGACTACGTCCGAACACTGAAGCTTTCTTT.